Listed here are 4 T cell receptor beta chains from one sample, sequenced in a study of cytomegalovirus exposure and HLA in healthy donors (dated by TCRdb to about 2017). The library was obtained by the immunoSEQ multiplex PCR assay. For the multiplex PCR, a mixture combining 60 forward primers for TCR Vbeta segments and 13 reverse primers for TCR Jbeta segments was used. As stored in TCRdb, this immuneACCESS dataset retains in-frame rearrangements with V and J assigned. A fraction of the clones does not appear; measured against another copy, unresolved V genes explain less than half of the discrepancy, and the remainder lacks a known reason. In this sample the table shows approximately 110,000 clones, around two thirds of which occur a single time. The ten largest account for about 4.5% of the sample. The sequencing input was PBMCs. All receptors come from a man aged 55-75 years in good health and CMV-seropositive.

The chain has TRBV9 and TRBJ1-3, with 7 bases fitting TRBD1. The germline V gene has CDR1 SGDLS and CDR2 YYNGEE. The CDR3 contains 17 residues. J was trimmed by 4 bases and V by 0 bases; bases with no gene match: 10. CDR3 DNA: TGTGCCAGCAGCGTAGCTAACGCTGTGACAGGGGGAAACACCATATATTTT. Protein sequence: CASSVANAVTGGNTIYF.

The chain uses TRBV5-4 and TRBJ1-2; TRBD1 might be the D (6 bases). The CDR3 is 12 residues long. Germline CDR1 SGHNT, CDR2 YYREEE (reference sequence). Trimming took 2 bases from V and 8 from J, leaving 10 bases between them. CDR3: CASSFTGRGYTF. CDR3 nucleotides: TGTGCCAGCAGCTTCACAGGGCGAGGCTACACCTTC.

This chain uses TRBV2 with TRBJ2-7; 7 bases match TRBD1. The germline gives CDR1 SNHLY, CDR2 FYNNEI. V shed 7 bases, J shed 5 bases, and the junction held 8 bases outside the gene matches. The CDR3 length is 13 residues. The CDR3 here is CASNYDRANEQYF. Written as DNA, the CDR3 is TGTGCCAGCAATTACGACAGGGCTAACGAGCAGTACTTC.

This clone was seen once. The chain combines TRBV7-6 with TRBJ2-3; tentative D call: TRBD1 (6 bases). There are 17 residues in the CDR3. V dropped 1 base and J dropped 1 base, with 15 bases sitting between them. The germline V gene has CDR1 SGHVS and CDR2 FNYEAQ. CDR3 sequence (DNA): TGTGCCAGCAGCTTAGATAGGGACACCTTTCGCACAGATACGCAGTATTTT. It yields the protein CASSLDRDTFRTDTQYF.